A single sample is the source of the 2 T cell receptor beta chains below, sequenced in a study of blood T cell repertoires in COVID-19. This table comes from immunoSEQ multiplex PCR, and its TCRdb copy is limited to in-frame clones, with some not included. This sample yields around 370,000 clones, of which about 88% are seen a single time; about 7% belongs to the top ten. The sample was peripheral blood. The receptors originated from a woman between 70 and 85 years old with COVID-19, enrolled during active disease.

This clone appeared once. The chain has TRBV5-1 and TRBJ2-2; 8 bases are a match to TRBD2. V was clipped by 2 bases and J by 5 bases; unmatched bases: 5. The germline V gene has CDR1 SGHRS and CDR2 YFSETQ. The CDR3 loop spans 15 amino acids. Here the CDR3 reads CASSLTGGPTGELFF. DNA of the CDR3: TGCGCCAGCAGCTTAACGGGGGGGCCTACCGGGGAGCTGTTTTTT.

The V and J genes are TRBV5-4 and TRBJ2-3; TRBD2 might be the D (7 bases). The V and J ends lost 3 bases and 6 bases respectively, with 20 bases between them. This CDR3 spans 16 amino acids. Germline V gene data show CDR1 as SGHNT and CDR2 as YYREEE (reference sequence). CDR3 sequence reads: CASSSPPGGDLDTQYF. DNA of the CDR3: TGTGCCAGCAGCTCACCCCCGGGGGGCGATCTTGATACGCAGTATTTT.